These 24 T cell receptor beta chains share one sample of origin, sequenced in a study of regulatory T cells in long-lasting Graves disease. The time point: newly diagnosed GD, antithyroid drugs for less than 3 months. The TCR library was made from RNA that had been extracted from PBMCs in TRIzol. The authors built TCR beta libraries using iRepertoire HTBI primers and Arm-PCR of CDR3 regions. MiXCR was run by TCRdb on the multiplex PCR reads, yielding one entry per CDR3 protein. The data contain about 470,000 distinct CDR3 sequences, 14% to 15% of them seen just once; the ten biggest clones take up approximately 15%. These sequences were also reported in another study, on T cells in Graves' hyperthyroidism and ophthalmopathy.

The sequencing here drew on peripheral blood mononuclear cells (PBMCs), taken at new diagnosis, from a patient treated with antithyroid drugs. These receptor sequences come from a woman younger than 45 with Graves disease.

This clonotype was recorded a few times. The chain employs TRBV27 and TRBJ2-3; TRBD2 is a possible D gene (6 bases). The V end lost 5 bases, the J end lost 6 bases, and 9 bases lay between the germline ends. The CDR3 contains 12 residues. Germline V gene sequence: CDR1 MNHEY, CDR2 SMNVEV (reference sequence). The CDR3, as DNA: TGTGCCAGCAGTACCGCGGGGGATACGCAGTATTTT. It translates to CASSTAGDTQYF.

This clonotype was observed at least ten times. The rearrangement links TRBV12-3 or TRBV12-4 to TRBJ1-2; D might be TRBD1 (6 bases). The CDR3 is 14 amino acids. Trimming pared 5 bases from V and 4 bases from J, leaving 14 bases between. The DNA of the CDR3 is TGTGCCAGCAGTCGGAACAGGGTTAGCTATGGCTACACCTTC. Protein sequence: CASSRNRVSYGYTF.

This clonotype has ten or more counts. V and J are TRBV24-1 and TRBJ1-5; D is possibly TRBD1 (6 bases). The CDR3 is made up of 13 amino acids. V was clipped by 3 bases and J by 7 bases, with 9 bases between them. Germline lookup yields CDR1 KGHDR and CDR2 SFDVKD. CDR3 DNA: TGTGCCACCAGTGATACAGGGTCCCAGCCCCAGCATTTT. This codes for CATSDTGSQPQHF.

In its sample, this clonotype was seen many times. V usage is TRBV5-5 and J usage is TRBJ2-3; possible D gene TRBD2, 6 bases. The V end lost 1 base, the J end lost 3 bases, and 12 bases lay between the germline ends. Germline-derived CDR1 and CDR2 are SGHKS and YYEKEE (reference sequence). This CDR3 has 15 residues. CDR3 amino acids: CASSLSGVGTDTQYF. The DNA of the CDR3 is TGTGCCAGCAGCTTGTCGGGAGTCGGTACAGATACGCAGTATTTT.

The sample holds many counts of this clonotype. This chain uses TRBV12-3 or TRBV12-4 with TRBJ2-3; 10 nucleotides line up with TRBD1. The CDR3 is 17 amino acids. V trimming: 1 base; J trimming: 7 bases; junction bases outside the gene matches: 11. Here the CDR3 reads CASSLGLGQGLYNTQYF. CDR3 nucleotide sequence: TGTGCCAGCAGTTTAGGATTGGGACAGGGGTTGTACAATACGCAGTATTTT.

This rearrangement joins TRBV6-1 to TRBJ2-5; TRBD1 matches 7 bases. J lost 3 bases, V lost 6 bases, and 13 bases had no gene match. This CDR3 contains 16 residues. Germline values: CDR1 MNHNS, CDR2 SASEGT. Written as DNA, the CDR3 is TGTGCCAGCAGCCCAAGCATTTCTGACAGGGAAGAGACCCAGTACTTC. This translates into CASSPSISDREETQYF.

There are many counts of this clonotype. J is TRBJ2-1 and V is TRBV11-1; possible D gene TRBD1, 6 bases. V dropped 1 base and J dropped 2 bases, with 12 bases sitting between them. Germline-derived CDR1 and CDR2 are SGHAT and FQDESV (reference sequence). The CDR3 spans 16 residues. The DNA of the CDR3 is TGTGCCAGCAGCTTAGATAACAGGGTTACCTACAATGAGCAGTTCTTC. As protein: CASSLDNRVTYNEQFF.

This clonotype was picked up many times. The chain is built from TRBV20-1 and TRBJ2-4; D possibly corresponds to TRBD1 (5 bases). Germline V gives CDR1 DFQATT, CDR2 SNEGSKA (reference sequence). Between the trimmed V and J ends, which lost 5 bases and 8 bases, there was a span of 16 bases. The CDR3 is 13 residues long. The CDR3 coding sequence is TGCAGTGCTCCTCCTTGGGGCTCCGACATTCAGTACTTC. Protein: CSAPPWGSDIQYF.

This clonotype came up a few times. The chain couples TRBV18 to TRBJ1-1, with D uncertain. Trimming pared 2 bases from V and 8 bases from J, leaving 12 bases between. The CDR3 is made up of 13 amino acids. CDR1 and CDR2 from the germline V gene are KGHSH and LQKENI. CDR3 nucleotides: TGTGCCAGCTCACCAACCAAAGTGGGGGAAGCTTTCTTT. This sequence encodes CASSPTKVGEAFF. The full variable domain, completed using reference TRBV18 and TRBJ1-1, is NAGVMQNPRHLVRRRGQEARLRCSPMKGHSHVYWYRQLPEEGLKFMVYLQKENIIDESGMPKERFSAEFPKEGPSILRIQQVVRGDSAAYFCASSPTKVGEAFFGQGTRLTVV.

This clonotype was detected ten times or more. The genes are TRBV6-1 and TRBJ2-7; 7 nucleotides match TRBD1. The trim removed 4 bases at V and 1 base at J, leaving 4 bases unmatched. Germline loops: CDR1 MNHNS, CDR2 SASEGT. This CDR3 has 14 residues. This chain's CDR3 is CASSAHRGSYEQYF. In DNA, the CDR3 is TGTGCCAGCAGTGCTCACAGGGGATCCTACGAGCAGTACTTC.

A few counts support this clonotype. The CDR3 is CSARKPSGDTDTQYF. The CDR3 DNA sequence: TGCAGTGCTAGAAAACCTAGCGGGGACACAGATACGCAGTATTTT. This rearrangement joins TRBV20-1 to TRBJ2-3; 9 nucleotides match TRBD2. Per the germline V gene, CDR1 is DFQATT and CDR2 is SNEGSKA (reference sequence). With V trimmed by 2 bases and J by 2 bases, 5 bases remained unmatched. This CDR3 spans 15 amino acids.

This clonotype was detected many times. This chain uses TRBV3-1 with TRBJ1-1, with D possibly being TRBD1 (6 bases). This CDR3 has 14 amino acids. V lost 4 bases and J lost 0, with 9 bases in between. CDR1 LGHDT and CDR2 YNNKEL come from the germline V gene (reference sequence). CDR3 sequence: CASSPDRMNTEAFF. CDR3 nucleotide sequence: TGTGCCAGCAGCCCGGACAGAATGAACACTGAAGCTTTCTTT. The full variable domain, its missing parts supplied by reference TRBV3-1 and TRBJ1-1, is DTAVSQTPKYLVTQMGNDKSIKCEQNLGHDTMYWYKQDSKKFLKIMFSYNNKELIINETVPNRFSPKSPDKAHLNLHINSLELGDSAVYFCASSPDRMNTEAFFGQGTRLTVV.

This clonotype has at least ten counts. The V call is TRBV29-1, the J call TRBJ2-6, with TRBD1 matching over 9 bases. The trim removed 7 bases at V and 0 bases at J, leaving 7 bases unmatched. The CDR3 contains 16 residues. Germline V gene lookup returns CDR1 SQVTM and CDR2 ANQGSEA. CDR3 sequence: CSARGQGNSGANVLTF. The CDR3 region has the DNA TGCAGCGCCCGGGGACAGGGAAACTCTGGGGCCAACGTCCTGACTTTC.

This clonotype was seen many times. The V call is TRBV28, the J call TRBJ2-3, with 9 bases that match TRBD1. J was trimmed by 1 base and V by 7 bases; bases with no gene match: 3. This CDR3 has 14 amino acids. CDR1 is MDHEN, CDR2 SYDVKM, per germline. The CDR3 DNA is TGTGCCAGCACCCGGGACAGGGGCACAGATACGCAGTATTTT. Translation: CASTRDRGTDTQYF.

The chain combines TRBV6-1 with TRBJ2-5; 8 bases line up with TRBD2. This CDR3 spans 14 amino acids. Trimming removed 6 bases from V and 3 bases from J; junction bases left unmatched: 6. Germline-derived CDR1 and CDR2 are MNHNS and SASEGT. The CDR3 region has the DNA TGTGCCAGCAGGCCACCGGGACTAGAAGAGACCCAGTACTTC. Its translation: CASRPPGLEETQYF.

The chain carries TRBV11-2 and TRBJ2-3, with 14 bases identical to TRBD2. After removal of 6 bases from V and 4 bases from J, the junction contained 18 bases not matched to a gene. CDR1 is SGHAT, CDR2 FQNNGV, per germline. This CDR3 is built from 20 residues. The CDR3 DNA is TGTGCCAGCAGAACCCAGAAAAGACTAGCGGGAGGGCCCCCCGCAGATACGCAGTATTTT. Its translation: CASRTQKRLAGGPPADTQYF.

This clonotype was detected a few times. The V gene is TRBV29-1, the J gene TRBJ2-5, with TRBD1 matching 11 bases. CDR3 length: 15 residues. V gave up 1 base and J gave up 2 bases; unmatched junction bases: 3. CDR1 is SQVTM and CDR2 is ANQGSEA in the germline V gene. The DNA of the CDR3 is TGCAGCGTTGAAGGGACAGGGGGCCGGCAAGAGACCCAGTACTTC. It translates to CSVEGTGGRQETQYF.

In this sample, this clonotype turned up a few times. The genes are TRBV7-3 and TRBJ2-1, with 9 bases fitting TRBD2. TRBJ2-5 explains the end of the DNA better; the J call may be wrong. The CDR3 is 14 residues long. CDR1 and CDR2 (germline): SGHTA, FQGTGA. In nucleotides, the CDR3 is TGTGCCAGCAGCTTAGCGGGAGGGTATGAGACCCAGTACTTC. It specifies CASSLAGGYETQYF.

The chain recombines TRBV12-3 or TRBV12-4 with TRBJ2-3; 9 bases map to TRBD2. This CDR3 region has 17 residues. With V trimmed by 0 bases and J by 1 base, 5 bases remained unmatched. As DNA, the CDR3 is TGTGCCAGCAGTTTAGCTTCACTAGCGGGCCGCACAGATACGCAGTATTTT. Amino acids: CASSLASLAGRTDTQYF.

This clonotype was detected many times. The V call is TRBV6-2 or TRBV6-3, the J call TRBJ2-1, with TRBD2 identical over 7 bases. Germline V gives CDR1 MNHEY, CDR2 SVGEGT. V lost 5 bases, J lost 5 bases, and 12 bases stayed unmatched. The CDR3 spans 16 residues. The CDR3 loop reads CASSPYGLAENNEQFF. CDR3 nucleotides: TGTGCCAGCAGTCCCTACGGGCTAGCGGAGAACAATGAGCAGTTCTTC.

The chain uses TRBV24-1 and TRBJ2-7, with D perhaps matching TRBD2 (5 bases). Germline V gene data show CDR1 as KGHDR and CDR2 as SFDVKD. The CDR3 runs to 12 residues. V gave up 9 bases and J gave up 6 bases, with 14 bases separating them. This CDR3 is CATSPGLGEQYF. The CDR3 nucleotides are TGTGCCACCTCCCCTGGACTCGGCGAGCAGTACTTC.

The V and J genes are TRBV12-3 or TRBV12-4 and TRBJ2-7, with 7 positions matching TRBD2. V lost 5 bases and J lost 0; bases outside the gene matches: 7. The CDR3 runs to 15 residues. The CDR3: CASSPTGLPSYEQYF. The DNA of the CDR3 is TGTGCCAGCAGTCCCACGGGACTACCCTCCTACGAGCAGTACTTC.

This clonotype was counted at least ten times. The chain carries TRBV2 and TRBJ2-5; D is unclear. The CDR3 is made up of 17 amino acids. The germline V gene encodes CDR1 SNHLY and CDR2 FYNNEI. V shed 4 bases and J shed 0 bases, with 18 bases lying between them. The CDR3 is CASSAPGGQPYQETQYF. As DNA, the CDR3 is TGTGCCAGCAGTGCGCCAGGTGGTCAACCTTACCAAGAGACCCAGTACTTC.

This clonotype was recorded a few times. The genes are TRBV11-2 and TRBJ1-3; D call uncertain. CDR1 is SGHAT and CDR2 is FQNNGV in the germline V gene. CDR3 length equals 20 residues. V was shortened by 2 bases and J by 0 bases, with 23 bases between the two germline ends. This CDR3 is CASSLTSGLSRAPSGNTIYF. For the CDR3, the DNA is TGTGCCAGCAGCTTAACCTCTGGACTGTCACGGGCCCCCTCTGGAAACACCATATATTTT.